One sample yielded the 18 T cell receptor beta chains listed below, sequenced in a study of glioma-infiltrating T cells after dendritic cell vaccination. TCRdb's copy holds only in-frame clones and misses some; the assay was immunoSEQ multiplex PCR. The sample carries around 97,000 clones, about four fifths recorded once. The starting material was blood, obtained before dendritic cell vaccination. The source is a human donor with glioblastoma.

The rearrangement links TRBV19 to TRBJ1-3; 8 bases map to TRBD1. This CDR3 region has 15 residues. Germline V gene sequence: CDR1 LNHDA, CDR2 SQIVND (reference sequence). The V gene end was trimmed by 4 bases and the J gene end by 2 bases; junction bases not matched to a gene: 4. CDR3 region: CASSTPTGAGNTIYF. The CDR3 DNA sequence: TGTGCCAGTAGTACCCCGACAGGGGCTGGAAACACCATATATTTT.

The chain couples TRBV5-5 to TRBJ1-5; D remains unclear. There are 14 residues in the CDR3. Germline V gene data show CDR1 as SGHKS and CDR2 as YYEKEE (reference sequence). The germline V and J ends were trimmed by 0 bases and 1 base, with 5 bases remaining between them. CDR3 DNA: TGTGCCAGCAGCTTGGTTCCAAGCAATCAGCCCCAGCATTTT. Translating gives CASSLVPSNQPQHF.

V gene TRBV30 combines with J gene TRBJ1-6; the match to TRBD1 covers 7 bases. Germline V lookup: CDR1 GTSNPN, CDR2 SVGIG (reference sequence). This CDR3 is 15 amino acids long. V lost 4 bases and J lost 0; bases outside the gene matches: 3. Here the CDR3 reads CAWTRDSSYNSPLHF. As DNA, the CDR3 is TGTGCCTGGACCAGGGACAGCTCCTATAATTCACCCCTCCACTTT.

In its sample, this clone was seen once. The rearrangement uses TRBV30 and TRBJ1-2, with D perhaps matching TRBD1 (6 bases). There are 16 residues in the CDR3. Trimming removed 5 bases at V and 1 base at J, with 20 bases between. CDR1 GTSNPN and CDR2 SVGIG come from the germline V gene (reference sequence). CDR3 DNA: TGTGCCTGGGGGAGACGACAGGACGCCCTTAACTATGGCTACACCTTC. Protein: CAWGRRQDALNYGYTF.

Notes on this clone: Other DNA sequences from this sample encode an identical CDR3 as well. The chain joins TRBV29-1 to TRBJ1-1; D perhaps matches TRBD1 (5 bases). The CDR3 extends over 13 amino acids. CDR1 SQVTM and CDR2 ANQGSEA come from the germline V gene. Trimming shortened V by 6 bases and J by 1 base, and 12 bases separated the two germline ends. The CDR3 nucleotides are TGCAGCGTCCGACGGGGGGGGAACACTGAAGCTTTCTTT. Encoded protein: CSVRRGGNTEAFF. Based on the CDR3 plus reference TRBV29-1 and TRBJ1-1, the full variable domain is SAVISQKPSRDICQRGTSLTIQCQVDSQVTMMFWYRQQPGQSLTLIATANQGSEATYESGFVIDKFPISRPNLTFSTLTVSNMSPEDSSIYLCSVRRGGNTEAFFGQGTRLTVV.

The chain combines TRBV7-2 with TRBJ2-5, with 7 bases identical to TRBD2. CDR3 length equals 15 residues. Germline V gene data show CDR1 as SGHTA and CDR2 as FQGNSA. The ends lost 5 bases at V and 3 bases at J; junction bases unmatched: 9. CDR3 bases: TGTGCCAGCAGCCATCGTTCGGGGGGAGAAGAGACCCAGTACTTC. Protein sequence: CASSHRSGGEETQYF.

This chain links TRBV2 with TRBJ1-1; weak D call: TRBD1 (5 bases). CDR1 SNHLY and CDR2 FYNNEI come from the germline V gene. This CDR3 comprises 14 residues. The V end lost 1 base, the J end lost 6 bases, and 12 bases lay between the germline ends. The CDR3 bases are TGTGCCAGCAGTGAAGACGGAGGGACGCCTGAAGCTTTCTTT. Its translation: CASSEDGGTPEAFF.

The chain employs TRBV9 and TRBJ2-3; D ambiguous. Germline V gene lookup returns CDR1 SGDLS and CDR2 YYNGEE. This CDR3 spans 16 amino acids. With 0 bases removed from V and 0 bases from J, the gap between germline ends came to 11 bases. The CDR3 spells CASSVGQVSSTDTQYF. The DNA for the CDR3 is TGTGCCAGCAGCGTAGGTCAGGTCTCTAGCACAGATACGCAGTATTTT. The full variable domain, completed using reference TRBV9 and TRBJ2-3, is DSGVTQTPKHLITATGQRVTLRCSPRSGDLSVYWYQQSLDQGLQFLIQYYNGEERAKGNILERFSAQQFPDLHSELNLSSLELGDSALYFCASSVGQVSSTDTQYFGPGTRLTVL.

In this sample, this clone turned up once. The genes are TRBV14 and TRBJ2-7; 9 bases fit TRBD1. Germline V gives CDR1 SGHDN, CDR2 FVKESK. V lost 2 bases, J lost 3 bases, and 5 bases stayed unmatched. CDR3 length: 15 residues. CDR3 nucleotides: TGTGCCAGCAGCCAACCACAGGGGGCCCGCTACGAGCAGTACTTC. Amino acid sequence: CASSQPQGARYEQYF. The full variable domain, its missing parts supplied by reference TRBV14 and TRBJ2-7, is EAGVTQFPSHSVIEKGQTVTLRCDPISGHDNLYWYRRVMGKEIKFLLHFVKESKQDESGMPNNRFLAERTGGTYSTLKVQPAELEDSGVYFCASSQPQGARYEQYFGPGTRLTVT.

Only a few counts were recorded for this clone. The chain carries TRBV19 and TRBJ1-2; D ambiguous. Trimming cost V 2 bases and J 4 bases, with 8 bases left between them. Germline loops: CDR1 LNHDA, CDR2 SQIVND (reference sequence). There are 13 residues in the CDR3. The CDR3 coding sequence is TGTGCCAGTAGTATACCCCAACTCTATGGCTACACCTTC. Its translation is CASSIPQLYGYTF.

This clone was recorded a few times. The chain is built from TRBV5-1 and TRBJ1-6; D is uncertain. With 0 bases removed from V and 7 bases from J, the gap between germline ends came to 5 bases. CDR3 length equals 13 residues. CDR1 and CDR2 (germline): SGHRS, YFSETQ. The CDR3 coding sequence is TGCGCCAGCAGCTTGGATCCGAATTCACCCCTCCACTTT. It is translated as CASSLDPNSPLHF.

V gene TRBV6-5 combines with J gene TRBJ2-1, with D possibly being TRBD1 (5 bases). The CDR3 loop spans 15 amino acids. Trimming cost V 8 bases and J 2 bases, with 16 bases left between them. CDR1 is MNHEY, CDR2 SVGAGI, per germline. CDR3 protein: CASATGTGAYNEQFF. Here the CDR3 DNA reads TGTGCCAGCGCCACAGGTACAGGAGCCTACAATGAGCAGTTCTTC.

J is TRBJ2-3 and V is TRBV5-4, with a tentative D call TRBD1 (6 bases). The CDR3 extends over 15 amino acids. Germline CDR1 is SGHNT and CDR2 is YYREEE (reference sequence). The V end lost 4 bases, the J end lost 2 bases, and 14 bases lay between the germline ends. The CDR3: CASSIPGQDTDTQYF. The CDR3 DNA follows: TGTGCCAGCAGCATACCGGGACAAGACACAGATACGCAGTATTTT.

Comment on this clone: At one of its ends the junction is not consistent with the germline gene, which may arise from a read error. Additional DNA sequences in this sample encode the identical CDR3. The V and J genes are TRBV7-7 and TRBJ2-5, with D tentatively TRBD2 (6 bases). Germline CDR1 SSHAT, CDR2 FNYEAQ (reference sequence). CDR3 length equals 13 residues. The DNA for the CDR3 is TGTGCTAGCAGCTTCGGGGGACGGGAGACCCAGTACTTC. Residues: CASSFGGRETQYF.

The CDR3 sequence is CASSMTGPLSPQHF. The CDR3 region has the DNA TGTGCCAGCAGTATGACAGGCCCCCTCTCGCCCCAGCATTTT. J is TRBJ1-5 and V is TRBV27, with a weak D call TRBD1 (6 bases). The CDR3 spans 14 residues. From germline, CDR1 is MNHEY and CDR2 SMNVEV (reference sequence). V gave up 5 bases and J gave up 9 bases, with 17 bases separating them.

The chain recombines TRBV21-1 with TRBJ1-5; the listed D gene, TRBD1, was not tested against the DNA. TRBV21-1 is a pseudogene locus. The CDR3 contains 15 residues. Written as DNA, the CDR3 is TGTGCCAGCAGCAACCTGGGGGCTCGATGTCAGCCCCAGCATTTT. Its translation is CASSNLGARCQPQHF.

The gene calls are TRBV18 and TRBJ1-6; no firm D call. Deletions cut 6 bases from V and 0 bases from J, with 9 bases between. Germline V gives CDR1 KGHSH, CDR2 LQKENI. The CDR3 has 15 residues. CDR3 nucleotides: TGTGCCAGCTCTCTGGGGAGCTCCTATAATTCACCCCTCCACTTT. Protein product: CASSLGSSYNSPLHF.

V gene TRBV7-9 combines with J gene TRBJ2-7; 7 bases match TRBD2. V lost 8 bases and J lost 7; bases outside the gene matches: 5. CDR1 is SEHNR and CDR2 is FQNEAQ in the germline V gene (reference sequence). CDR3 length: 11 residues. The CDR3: CASGSGGEQYF. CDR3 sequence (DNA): TGTGCCAGCGGATCCGGGGGGGAGCAGTACTTC.